The entry that follows covers one TCR beta chain sequence. The antigen remains unidentified. Between the trimmed V and J ends, which lost 2 bases and 6 bases, there was a span of 6 bases. The CDR3 is made up of 12 amino acids. The germline V gene encodes CDR1 SGHDT and CDR2 YYEEEE. The sample is drawn from a study of T cell responses to AZD1222 COVID-19 vaccine. The study, taken as a whole, reports: Epitopes outside B.1.351 and B.1.1.7 mutated regions reportedly drew nearly half of spike TCRs.

This table comes from immunoSEQ multiplex PCR, and its TCRdb copy is limited to in-frame clones, with some not included. The sample contains 120,000 or so clones, roughly nine tenths of which appear only once. The receptor's source is an adult in good health. The sequencing here drew on peripheral blood, taken on day 0 of AZD1222 vaccination. The chain is built from TRBV5-6 and TRBJ1-5; D not resolved. This chain's CDR3 is CASSLGAQPQHF. The CDR3, as DNA: TGTGCCAGCAGCTTAGGCGCTCAGCCCCAGCATTTT.